This is a list of T cell receptor beta chains from one sample in a study of read filtering for tumor transcriptome and immune sequencing. Via MiXCR, TCRdb re-called the reads, giving one row per CDR3 protein. The data contain 100,000 to 150,000 distinct CDR3 sequences, over 10% of them singletons. The sample comprised a population of CD138-negative cells sorted from bone marrow. Receptors originate from a donor over 35 with multiple myeloma. Each CDR3 is given with its conserved first and last residue. Each record gives: J gene, clone size, D gene, V gene, CDR3 protein, CDR3 DNA. A D gene is named only where the DNA matches it firmly. Where a row states a size, it is once, few, many or the class of an expanded clone; other rows omit it.

TRBJ2-1 | many | - | TRBV11-2 | CASSLAFLGGEQFF | TGTGCCAGCAGCTTAGCCTTCCTCGGAGGTGAGCAGTTCTTC
TRBJ2-2 | many | TRBD2 | TRBV5-1 | CASSRLLAGDTGELFF | TGCGCCAGCAGCCGTTTACTAGCGGGAGACACCGGGGAGCTGTTTTTT
TRBJ2-3 | many | TRBD1 | TRBV4-1 | CASSQDQGQGANTDTQYF | TGCGCCAGCAGCCAAGATCAAGGACAGGGGGCGAACACAGATACGCAGTATTTT
TRBJ2-5 | many | TRBD2 | TRBV24-1 | CATSDPGLAGDQETQYF | TGTGCCACCAGTGATCCGGGACTAGCGGGAGATCAAGAGACCCAGTACTTC
TRBJ2-2 | - | - | TRBV6-2/TRBV6-3 | CASRVAEITGEQFF | TGTGCCAGCAGAGTAGCGGAAATCACCGGGGAGCAGTTTTTT
TRBJ2-2 | few | - | TRBV7-9 | CASSHGLGGNTGELFF | TGTGCCAGCAGCCACGGACTAGGGGGTAACACCGGGGAGCTGTTTTTT
TRBJ2-2 | many | - | TRBV5-1 | CASSSEGTYTGELFF | TGCGCCAGCAGCTCCGAGGGAACGTACACCGGGGAGCTGTTTTTT
TRBJ2-3 | few | - | TRBV7-9 | CASSRSSGADTQYF | TGTGCCAGCAGCCGTTCCTCGGGCGCGGATACGCAGTATTTT
TRBJ1-1 | many | TRBD1 | TRBV6-5 | CASRGTGKPEAFF | TGTGCCAGCAGGGGGACAGGGAAGCCTGAAGCTTTCTTT
TRBJ2-2 | many | TRBD1 | TRBV7-9 | CASSFGQVHTGELFF | TGTGCCAGCAGCTTCGGACAGGTTCACACCGGGGAGCTGTTTTTT
TRBJ2-3 | many | - | TRBV20-1 | CSARAYRGGYTDTQYF | TGCAGTGCTAGAGCGTACAGGGGAGGATACACAGATACGCAGTATTTT
TRBJ2-2 | many | TRBD1 | TRBV12-3/TRBV12-4 | CASRPGQGSTGELFF | TGTGCCAGCAGGCCGGGACAGGGAAGTACCGGGGAGCTGTTTTTT
TRBJ2-5 | many | - | TRBV29-1 | CSVPSRGQETQYF | TGCAGCGTTCCCTCAAGGGGACAAGAGACCCAGTACTTC
TRBJ1-4 | many | TRBD1 | TRBV10-3 | CAISTGQGGEKLFF | TGTGCCATCAGTACAGGACAGGGTGGGGAAAAACTGTTTTTT
TRBJ2-1 | - | TRBD1 | TRBV19 | CASRKRDSLTYNEQFF | TGTGCCAGTAGAAAACGGGACAGTCTGACCTACAATGAGCAGTTCTTC
TRBJ2-3 | many | TRBD1 | TRBV9 | CASSVGPTGGGVDTQYF | TGTGCCAGCAGCGTAGGTCCTACAGGGGGCGGCGTGGATACGCAGTATTTT
TRBJ2-1 | - | - | TRBV5-4 | CASSLTGDFDEQLF | TGTGCCAGCAGCTTGACAGGGGACTTCGATGAGCAGCTCTTC
TRBJ2-3 | many | - | TRBV3-2 | CASSPHSGRSDTQYF | TGTGCCAGCAGCCCCCATAGCGGGAGATCAGATACGCAGTATTTT
TRBJ2-1 | many | TRBD2 | TRBV19 | CASSSPSGIEHEQFF | TGTGCCAGTAGTTCGCCCAGCGGGATCGAACATGAGCAGTTCTTC
TRBJ2-1 | many | TRBD2 | TRBV7-3 | CASSPKEGRTSGKGYNEQFF | TGTGCCAGCAGCCCAAAGGAGGGGAGGACTAGCGGGAAAGGTTACAATGAGCAGTTCTTC
TRBJ2-1 | many | TRBD2 | TRBV5-1 | CASSLGLAGGNEQFF | TGTGCCAGCAGCTTGGGTCTAGCGGGAGGGAATGAGCAGTTCTTC
TRBJ2-7 | many | - | TRBV7-9 | CASSHEGRSYEQYF | TGTGCCAGCAGCCACGAAGGGCGGTCCTACGAGCAGTACTTC
TRBJ2-3 | many | TRBD2 | TRBV11-2 | CASSSSSGGITDTQYF | TGTGCCAGCAGCTCCTCTAGCGGGGGGATCACAGATACGCAGTATTTT
TRBJ1-1 | many | - | TRBV7-8 | CASSRARDTEAFF | TGTGCCAGCAGCCGGGCCCGCGACACTGAAGCTTTCTTT
TRBJ1-1 | many | - | TRBV5-5 | CASSKGVQNTEAFF | TGTGCCAGCAGCAAGGGGGTACAGAACACTGAAGCTTTCTTT
TRBJ2-5 | many | - | TRBV7-2 | CASSPPGGKETQYF | TGTGCCAGCAGCCCTCCGGGCGGGAAAGAGACCCAGTACTTC
TRBJ1-1 | many | TRBD1 | TRBV12-3/TRBV12-4 | CASSLGGTGVAEAFF | TGTGCCAGCAGTTTAGGGGGTACAGGGGTAGCTGAAGCTTTCTTT
TRBJ2-6 | few | - | TRBV12-5 | CASGYTGSSSSGANVLTF | TGTGCTAGTGGTTATACAGGGTCATCCTCCTCTGGGGCCAACGTCCTGACTTTC
TRBJ2-5 | once | - | TRBV7-9 | CASSPRILGETQYF | TGTGCCAGCAGCCCCAGGATCCTGGGGGAGACCCAGTACTTC
TRBJ2-2 | many | - | TRBV19 | CASSIPPGELFF | TGTGCCAGTAGTATCCCCCCCGGGGAGCTGTTTTTT
TRBJ1-1 | many | - | TRBV12-3/TRBV12-4 | CASSFGRTPSAFF | TGTGCCAGCAGTTTTGGCAGGACCCCGAGCGCTTTCTTT
TRBJ1-2 | many | - | TRBV5-1 | CASSLEGNLYGYTF | TGCGCCAGCAGCTTGGAAGGGAACCTCTATGGCTACACCTTC
TRBJ2-7 | - | TRBD2 | TRBV27 | CASTPRGGGSYEQYF | TGTGCCAGCACTCCTCGTGGGGGAGGGTCCTACGAGCAGTACTTC